Shown below are 29 T cell receptor beta chains from a single sample sequenced in a study of cytomegalovirus exposure and HLA in healthy donors. The PCR contained 60 Vbeta and 13 Jbeta primers. Data came from immunoSEQ multiplex PCR; TCRdb stores just in-frame clones and leaves some out. The table has about 140,000 clones, 66% seen once. Source material: PBMCs. These receptors all come from an older woman in good health and CMV-seronegative.

There are a few counts of this clone. The chain is built from TRBV10-3 and TRBJ2-1; 13 positions match TRBD2. Germline CDR1 and CDR2: ENHRY and SYGVKD. The CDR3 length is 16 residues. The V segment lost 7 bases and the J segment 0 bases; nucleotides outside the gene matches: 3. The CDR3 DNA is TGTGCCATCACCGGGACTAGCGGGACCTCCTACAATGAGCAGTTCTTC. Translating gives CAITGTSGTSYNEQFF.

This clone was seen a few times. The chain links TRBV25-1 to TRBJ2-7; TRBD1 might be the D (6 bases). This CDR3 is built from 13 residues. Germline V gene sequence: CDR1 MGHDK, CDR2 SYGVNS. V was trimmed by 4 bases and J by 3 bases, leaving 10 bases between them. CDR3 bases: TGTGCCAGCAGTGGGAAGGACAGCTACGAGCAGTACTTC. Residues: CASSGKDSYEQYF.

This clone came up once. The V call is TRBV6-1, the J call TRBJ1-4, with D possibly being TRBD1 (6 bases). Germline lookup yields CDR1 MNHNS and CDR2 SASEGT. This CDR3 region has 13 residues. The V end lost 6 bases, the J end lost 8 bases, and 13 bases lay between the germline ends. The CDR3 DNA reads TGTGCCAGCAGGTACAGGGCAGGGGAAAAACTGTTTTTT. It specifies CASRYRAGEKLFF.

The CDR3 here is CASSISPDNYEQYF. CDR3 sequence (DNA): TGTGCCAGCAGCATTTCGCCGGACAACTACGAGCAGTACTTC. V usage is TRBV11-1 and J usage is TRBJ2-7; D possibly corresponds to TRBD1 (5 bases). CDR3 length: 14 residues. From germline, CDR1 is SGHAT and CDR2 FQDESV (reference sequence). Between the trimmed V and J ends, which lost 5 bases and 3 bases, there was a span of 14 bases.

This rearrangement joins TRBV2 to TRBJ2-7; TRBD2 agrees at 11 bases. The germline gives CDR1 SNHLY, CDR2 FYNNEI. The CDR3 sequence is 19 residues long. The junction had 18 bases not matched to a gene; V was cut back by 5 bases and J by 3 bases. CDR3 sequence reads: CASSRETSGMTPRNYEQYF. The CDR3 DNA sequence: TGTGCCAGCAGTCGGGAGACTAGCGGGATGACTCCCCGCAACTACGAGCAGTACTTC.

This clone was detected only once. The J gene is TRBJ1-2, the V gene TRBV29-1, with D possibly matching TRBD1 (6 bases). Trimming took off 6 bases at V and 0 bases at J, with 14 bases between the two ends. Germline V gives CDR1 SQVTM, CDR2 ANQGSEA. The CDR3 runs to 14 residues. The CDR3 bases are TGCAGCGTAGAGACAGGTTTCCCTAACTATGGCTACACCTTC. Protein: CSVETGFPNYGYTF.

The V gene is TRBV2, the J gene TRBJ1-6; 7 nucleotides match TRBD1. Germline V gene data show CDR1 as SNHLY and CDR2 as FYNNEI. V shed 8 bases and J 9 bases; nucleotides not matched to a gene: 7. CDR3 length: 13 residues. The DNA of the CDR3 is TGTGCCAGCCTACAGGGGATACGTTCACCCCTCCACTTT. It translates to CASLQGIRSPLHF.

This chain joins TRBV19 and TRBJ2-2; 11 bases fit TRBD2. CDR3 length equals 16 residues. Losses at the gene ends were 3 bases for V and 4 bases for J; bases not matched to a gene: 4. CDR1 LNHDA and CDR2 SQIVND come from the germline V gene (reference sequence). CDR3 DNA sequence: TGTGCCAGTAGTATTCTAGCGGGGGGAGTCACCGGGGAGCTGTTTTTT. As protein: CASSILAGGVTGELFF. Supplemented by reference TRBV19 and TRBJ2-2, the full variable domain reads DGGITQSPKYLFRKEGQNVTLSCEQNLNHDAMYWYRQDPGQGLRLIYYSQIVNDFQKGDIAEGYSVSREKKESFPLTVTSAQKNPTAFYLCASSILAGGVTGELFFGEGSRLTVL.

The genes are TRBV6-5 and TRBJ2-7; no reliable D call. V dropped 7 bases and J dropped 3 bases, with 10 bases sitting between them. CDR3 length equals 12 residues. Germline loops: CDR1 MNHEY, CDR2 SVGAGI. CDR3 protein: CASNLECYEQYF. As DNA, the CDR3 is TGTGCCAGCAATCTGGAGTGCTACGAGCAGTACTTC.

The chain recombines TRBV19 with TRBJ2-3, with D uncertain. With 6 bases removed from V and 6 bases from J, the gap between germline ends came to 7 bases. Germline CDR1 and CDR2: LNHDA and SQIVND (reference sequence). CDR3 length equals 11 residues. CDR3 loop: CASSRWDTQYF. The CDR3 bases are TGTGCCAGTAGCCGGTGGGATACGCAGTATTTT.

V and J are TRBV10-2 and TRBJ2-5; 9 positions agree with TRBD1. Trimming removed 9 bases from V and 2 bases from J; junction bases left unmatched: 13. CDR1 is WSHSY and CDR2 is SAAADI in the germline V gene. The CDR3 has 16 residues. The CDR3 DNA reads as TGCGCCAGTAGGAGAGGGGACAGGGTAAATCAAGAGACCCAGTACTTC. This encodes CASRRGDRVNQETQYF.

This clone occurred once. This chain connects TRBV2 to TRBJ2-4, with 8 bases fitting TRBD1. CDR3 length equals 16 residues. Germline V lookup: CDR1 SNHLY, CDR2 FYNNEI. Trimming removed 5 bases from V and 7 bases from J; junction bases left unmatched: 13. The CDR3 coding sequence is TGTGCCAGCAGTCTCTCCCCCCAGGGGGCGGGGAACATTCAGTACTTC. Translation: CASSLSPQGAGNIQYF.

The chain couples TRBV5-4 to TRBJ2-1; D possibly corresponds to TRBD2 (8 bases). Germline loops: CDR1 SGHNT, CDR2 YYREEE (reference sequence). CDR3 size: 13 residues. Trimming took off 4 bases at V and 9 bases at J, with 14 bases between the two ends. The CDR3 coding sequence is TGTGCCAGCAGCCGGGAGGGGGCTGGTGAGCAGTTCTTC. This encodes CASSREGAGEQFF.

The chain recombines TRBV2 with TRBJ2-7; D is undetermined. V was clipped by 2 bases and J by 6 bases, with 17 bases between them. CDR1 and CDR2 (germline): SNHLY, FYNNEI. The CDR3 sequence is 15 residues long. CDR3 amino acids: CASSETLVDSGEQYF. As DNA, the CDR3 is TGTGCCAGCAGTGAAACGCTAGTCGATTCTGGCGAGCAGTACTTC.

J is TRBJ2-6 and V is TRBV28; 8 bases align to TRBD1. From germline, CDR1 is MDHEN and CDR2 SYDVKM. The J segment lost 0 bases and the V segment lost 8 bases, leaving 6 bases of the junction unmatched. CDR3 length: 16 amino acids. CDR3 DNA: TGTGCCAGCTCGGGACAGGTACTCTCTGGGGCCAACGTCCTGACTTTC. Its protein product is CASSGQVLSGANVLTF.

The V gene is TRBV7-9, the J gene TRBJ1-2, with D possibly being TRBD1 (5 bases). V was clipped by 3 bases and J by 4 bases, with 12 bases between them. CDR3 size: 14 residues. CDR1 and CDR2 (germline): SEHNR, FQNEAQ (reference sequence). CDR3 coding DNA: TGTGCCAGCAGCTTGGACCAGGGTACCTATGGCTACACCTTC. Amino acid sequence: CASSLDQGTYGYTF.

V usage is TRBV4-3 and J usage is TRBJ1-2; D perhaps matches TRBD1 (6 bases). CDR3 length: 13 residues. Looked up from germline, CDR1 is LGHNA and CDR2 is YSLEER. The V gene lost 0 bases and the J gene lost 6 bases, with 8 bases spanning the gap. The CDR3 DNA sequence: TGCGCCAGCAGCCAAGACCAGGGGAATGGCTACACCTTC. This sequence encodes CASSQDQGNGYTF.

This clone was picked up a small number of times. This rearrangement joins TRBV12-5 to TRBJ1-5; the D is unclear. Germline-derived CDR1 and CDR2 are LGHNT and FRNRAP. V gave up 3 bases and J gave up 0 bases, with 6 bases separating them. This CDR3 is 14 amino acids long. The CDR3 reads CASGFCLSNQPQHF. The DNA of the CDR3 is TGTGCTAGTGGTTTTTGTCTTAGCAATCAGCCCCAGCATTTT.

This chain links TRBV25-1 with TRBJ2-3; 8 nucleotides line up with TRBD2. J lost 5 bases, V lost 3 bases, and 10 bases had no gene match. Germline CDR1 reads MGHDK; CDR2 reads SYGVNS. This CDR3 spans 16 amino acids. DNA for the CDR3: TGTGCCAGCAGTGATGGGGGCGGGGGGCCTGGAGATACGCAGTATTTT. This encodes CASSDGGGGPGDTQYF.

This clone occurred a few times. The rearrangement uses TRBV11-2 and TRBJ2-5, with 7 bases matching TRBD1. CDR1 is SGHAT, CDR2 FQNNGV, per germline. CDR3 length equals 15 residues. V lost 5 bases to trimming and J lost 5 bases; unmatched junction nucleotides: 11. The CDR3 protein is CASSPSRQGWETQYF. CDR3 nucleotides: TGTGCCAGCAGCCCCTCCCGACAGGGTTGGGAGACCCAGTACTTC. The full variable domain, rest sourced from reference TRBV11-2 and TRBJ2-5, is EAGVAQSPRYKIIEKRQSVAFWCNPISGHATLYWYQQILGQGPKLLIQFQNNGVVDDSQLPKDRFSAERLKGVDSTLKIQPAKLEDSAVYLCASSPSRQGWETQYFGPGTRLLVL.

This chain joins TRBV19 and TRBJ2-4; tentatively, D is TRBD2 (6 bases). The V gene's germline CDR1 is LNHDA and CDR2 SQIVND (reference sequence). Trimming pared 1 base from V and 3 bases from J, leaving 10 bases between. The CDR3 length is 15 residues. The DNA of the CDR3 is TGTGCCAGTAGTATAGGGGGGGTCGGCAAAAACATTCAGTACTTC. Protein: CASSIGGVGKNIQYF. The full variable domain, in which reference TRBV19 and TRBJ2-4 provide the parts outside the CDR3, is DGGITQSPKYLFRKEGQNVTLSCEQNLNHDAMYWYRQDPGQGLRLIYYSQIVNDFQKGDIAEGYSVSREKKESFPLTVTSAQKNPTAFYLCASSIGGVGKNIQYFGAGTRLSVL.

This clone was recorded once. J is TRBJ2-1 and V is TRBV5-6; TRBD2 matches 14 bases. This CDR3 is 16 amino acids long. Per germline, CDR1 SGHDT and CDR2 YYEEEE. With V trimmed by 0 bases and J by 4 bases, 0 bases remained unmatched. CDR3 coding DNA: TGTGCCAGCAGCTTGGGACTAGCGGGGGGGTACAATGAGCAGTTCTTC. Translated: CASSLGLAGGYNEQFF.

The V and J genes are TRBV9 and TRBJ2-2, with 8 bases matching TRBD1. Looked up from germline, CDR1 is SGDLS and CDR2 is YYNGEE. V trimming: 3 bases; J trimming: 1 base; junction bases outside the gene matches: 5. The length of the CDR3 is 16 residues. CDR3 coding DNA: TGTGCCAGCAGCGCCAGACAGGGGAGGAACACCGGGGAGCTGTTTTTT. Translated: CASSARQGRNTGELFF.

This rearrangement joins TRBV4-1 to TRBJ2-7; the match to TRBD1 covers 8 bases. Per germline, CDR1 MGHRA and CDR2 YSYEKL. V was pared by 3 bases and J by 0 bases, with 13 bases of the junction left unmatched. The CDR3 runs 18 residues. CDR3 protein: CASSQLWPQGAYSYEQYF. The CDR3 nucleotides are TGCGCCAGCAGCCAGCTATGGCCTCAGGGGGCTTACTCCTACGAGCAGTACTTC.

This clone was detected a few times. The chain recombines TRBV21-1 with TRBJ2-1; TRBD1, the D gene given by the table, was not confirmed from the DNA. TRBV21-1 is an annotated pseudogene. This CDR3 has 16 amino acids. DNA of the CDR3: TGTGCCAGCAGCAGATGGGCCGGACAGATCGGCAATGAGCAGTTCTTC. It encodes CASSRWAGQIGNEQFF.

V gene TRBV11-2 combines with J gene TRBJ2-7; the D gene is possibly TRBD2 (7 bases). Trimming took 3 bases from V and 2 from J, leaving 11 bases between them. The germline V gene encodes CDR1 SGHAT and CDR2 FQNNGV. The CDR3 is 14 amino acids. This CDR3 reads CASSFGGGTYEQYF. DNA of the CDR3: TGTGCCAGCAGCTTTGGGGGGGGCACCTACGAGCAGTACTTC. The whole variable domain, filled in from reference TRBV11-2 and TRBJ2-7, reads EAGVAQSPRYKIIEKRQSVAFWCNPISGHATLYWYQQILGQGPKLLIQFQNNGVVDDSQLPKDRFSAERLKGVDSTLKIQPAKLEDSAVYLCASSFGGGTYEQYFGPGTRLTVT.

The chain carries TRBV25-1 and TRBJ2-5, with D perhaps TRBD1 (6 bases). V was trimmed by 2 bases and J by 5 bases, leaving 18 bases between them. Germline lookup yields CDR1 MGHDK and CDR2 SYGVNS. The CDR3 extends over 16 amino acids. The CDR3 sequence: CASSEGYRVRAETQYF. DNA of the CDR3: TGTGCCAGCAGTGAAGGGTACAGGGTTAGGGCCGAGACCCAGTACTTC.

V usage is TRBV7-2 and J usage is TRBJ2-5, with unresolved D. CDR3 length equals 15 residues. Trimming took 0 bases from V and 5 from J, leaving 13 bases between them. From germline, CDR1 is SGHTA and CDR2 FQGNSA. CDR3 DNA sequence: TGTGCCAGCAGCTTAGCGCGATCTGTTGTGGAGACCCAGTACTTC. Amino acids: CASSLARSVVETQYF.

The chain has TRBV5-6 and TRBJ1-1, with D perhaps matching TRBD1 (6 bases). The CDR3 is 14 residues long. Germline lookup yields CDR1 SGHDT and CDR2 YYEEEE. Trimming removed 5 bases from V and 7 bases from J, with 18 bases in between. Here the CDR3 reads CASRKTGRQLEAFF. DNA for the CDR3: TGTGCCAGCAGAAAGACAGGCCGCCAGCTTGAAGCTTTCTTT.